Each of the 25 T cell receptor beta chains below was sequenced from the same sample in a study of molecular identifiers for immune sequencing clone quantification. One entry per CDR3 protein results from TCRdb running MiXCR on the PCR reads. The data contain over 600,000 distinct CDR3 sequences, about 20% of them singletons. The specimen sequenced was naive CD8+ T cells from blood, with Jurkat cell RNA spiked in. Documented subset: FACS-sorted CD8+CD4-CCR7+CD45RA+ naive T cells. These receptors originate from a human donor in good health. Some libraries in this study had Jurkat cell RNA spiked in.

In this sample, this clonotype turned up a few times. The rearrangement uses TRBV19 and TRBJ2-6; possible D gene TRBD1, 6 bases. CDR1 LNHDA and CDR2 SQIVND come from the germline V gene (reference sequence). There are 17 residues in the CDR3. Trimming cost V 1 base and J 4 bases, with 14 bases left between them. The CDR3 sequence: CASSIAVGASGANVLTF. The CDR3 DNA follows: TGTGCCAGTAGTATAGCGGTGGGGGCGTCGGGGGCCAACGTCCTGACTTTC. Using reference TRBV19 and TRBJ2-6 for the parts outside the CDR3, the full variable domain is DGGITQSPKYLFRKEGQNVTLSCEQNLNHDAMYWYRQDPGQGLRLIYYSQIVNDFQKGDIAEGYSVSREKKESFPLTVTSAQKNPTAFYLCASSIAVGASGANVLTFGAGSRLTVL.

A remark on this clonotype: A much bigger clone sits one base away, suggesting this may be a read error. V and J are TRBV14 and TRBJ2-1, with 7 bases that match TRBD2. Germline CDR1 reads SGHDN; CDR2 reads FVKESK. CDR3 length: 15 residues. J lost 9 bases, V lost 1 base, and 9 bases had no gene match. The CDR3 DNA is TGTGCCAGCAGCCAAGTAGCGGGTTCCGTGGGTGAGCAGTTCTTC. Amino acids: CASSQVAGSVGEQFF.

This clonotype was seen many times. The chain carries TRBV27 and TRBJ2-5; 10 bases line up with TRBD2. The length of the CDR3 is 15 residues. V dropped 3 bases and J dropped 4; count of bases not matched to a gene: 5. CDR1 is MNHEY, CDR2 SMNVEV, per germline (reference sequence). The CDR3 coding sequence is TGTGCCAGCAGTTTCGGACTAGCGGCAATAGAGACCCAGTACTTC. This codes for CASSFGLAAIETQYF.

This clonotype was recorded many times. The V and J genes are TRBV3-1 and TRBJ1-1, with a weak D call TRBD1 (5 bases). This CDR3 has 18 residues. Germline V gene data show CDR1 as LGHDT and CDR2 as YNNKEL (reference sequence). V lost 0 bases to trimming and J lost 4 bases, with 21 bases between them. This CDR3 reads CASSQDSGTSRGSTEAFF. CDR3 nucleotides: TGTGCCAGCAGCCAAGACAGTGGCACCTCGAGGGGAAGCACTGAAGCTTTCTTT.

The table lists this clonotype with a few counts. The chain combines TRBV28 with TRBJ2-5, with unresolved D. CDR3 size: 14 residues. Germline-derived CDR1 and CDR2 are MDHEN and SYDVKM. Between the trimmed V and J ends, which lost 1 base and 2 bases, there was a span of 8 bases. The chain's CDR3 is CASSLLQDQETQYF. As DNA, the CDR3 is TGTGCCAGCAGTTTATTGCAAGATCAAGAGACCCAGTACTTC.

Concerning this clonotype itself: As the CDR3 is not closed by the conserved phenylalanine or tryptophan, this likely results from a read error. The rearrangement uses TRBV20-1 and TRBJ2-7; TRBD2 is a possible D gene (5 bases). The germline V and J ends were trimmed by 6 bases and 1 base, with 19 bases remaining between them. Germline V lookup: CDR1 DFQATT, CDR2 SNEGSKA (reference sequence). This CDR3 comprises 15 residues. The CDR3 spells CSASATGVPSYEQYL. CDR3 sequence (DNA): TGCAGTGCCAGTGCTACCGGGGTACCGTCCTACGAGCAGTACCTC.

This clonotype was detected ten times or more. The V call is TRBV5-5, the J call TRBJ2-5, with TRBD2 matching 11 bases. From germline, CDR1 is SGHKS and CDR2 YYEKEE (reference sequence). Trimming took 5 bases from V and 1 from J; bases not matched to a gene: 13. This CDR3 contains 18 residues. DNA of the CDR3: TGTGCCAGCAGTCCGGCGACTAGCGGGGCTCCAACCCAAGAGACCCAGTACTTC. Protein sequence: CASSPATSGAPTQETQYF.

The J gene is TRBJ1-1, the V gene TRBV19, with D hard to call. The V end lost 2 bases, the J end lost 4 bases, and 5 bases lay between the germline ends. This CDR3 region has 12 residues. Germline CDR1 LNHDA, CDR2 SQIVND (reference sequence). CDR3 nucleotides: TGTGCCAGTAGTATACATGGCACTGAAGCTTTCTTT. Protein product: CASSIHGTEAFF.

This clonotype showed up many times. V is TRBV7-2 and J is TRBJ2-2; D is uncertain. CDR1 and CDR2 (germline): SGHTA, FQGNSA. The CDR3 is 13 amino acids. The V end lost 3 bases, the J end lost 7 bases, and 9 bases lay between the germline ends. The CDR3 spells CASSLSGGGELFF. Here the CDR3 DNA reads TGTGCCAGCAGCTTGTCAGGTGGCGGGGAGCTGTTTTTT.

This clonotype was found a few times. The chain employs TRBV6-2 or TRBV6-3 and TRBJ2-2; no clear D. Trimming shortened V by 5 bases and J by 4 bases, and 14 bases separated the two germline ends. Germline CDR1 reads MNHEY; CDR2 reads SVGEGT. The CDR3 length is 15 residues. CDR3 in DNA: TGTGCCAGCAGTCCCACCTGGACGGGCACCGGGGAGCTGTTTTTT. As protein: CASSPTWTGTGELFF.

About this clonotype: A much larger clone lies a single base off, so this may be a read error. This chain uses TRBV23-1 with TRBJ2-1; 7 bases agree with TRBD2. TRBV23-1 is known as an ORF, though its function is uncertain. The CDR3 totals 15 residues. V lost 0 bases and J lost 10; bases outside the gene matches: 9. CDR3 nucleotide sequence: TGCGCCAGCAGTCAATCAGGCCCAACGGGAGGCGAGCAGTTCTTC. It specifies CASSQSGPTGGEQFF.

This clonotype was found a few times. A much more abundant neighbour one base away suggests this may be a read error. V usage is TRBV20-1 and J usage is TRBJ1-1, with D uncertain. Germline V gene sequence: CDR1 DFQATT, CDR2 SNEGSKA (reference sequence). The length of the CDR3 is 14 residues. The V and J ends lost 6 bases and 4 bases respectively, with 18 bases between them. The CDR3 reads CSAPDLRRSTEAFF. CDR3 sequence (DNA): TGCAGTGCCCCCGACCTGCGCCGAAGCACTGAAGCTTTCTTT.

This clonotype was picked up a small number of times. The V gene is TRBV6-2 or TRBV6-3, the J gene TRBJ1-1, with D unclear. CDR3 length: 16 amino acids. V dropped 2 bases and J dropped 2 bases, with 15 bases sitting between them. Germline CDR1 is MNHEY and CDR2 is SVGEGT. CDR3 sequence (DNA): TGTGCCAGCAGTTACCCGAGCGGGATCAGCAACACTGAAGCTTTCTTT. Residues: CASSYPSGISNTEAFF.

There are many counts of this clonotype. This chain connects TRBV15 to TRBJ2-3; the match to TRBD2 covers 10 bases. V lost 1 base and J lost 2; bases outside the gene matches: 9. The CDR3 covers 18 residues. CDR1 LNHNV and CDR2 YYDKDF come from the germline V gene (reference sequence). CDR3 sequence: CATSRARQRGGLTDTQYF. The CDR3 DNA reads TGTGCCACCAGCAGAGCTAGGCAGCGGGGGGGCCTCACAGATACGCAGTATTTT.

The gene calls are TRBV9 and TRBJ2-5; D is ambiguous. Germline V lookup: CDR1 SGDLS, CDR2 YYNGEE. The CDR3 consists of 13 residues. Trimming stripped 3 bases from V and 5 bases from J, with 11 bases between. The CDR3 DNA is TGTGCCAGCAGCGATCATCTGGATGAGACCCAGTACTTC. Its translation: CASSDHLDETQYF.

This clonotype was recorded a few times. The CDR3 here is CASSHLYSGRAWETQYF. In nucleotides, the CDR3 is TGTGCCAGCAGTCATCTTTATAGCGGGAGGGCTTGGGAGACCCAGTACTTC. The gene calls are TRBV6-5 and TRBJ2-5; TRBD2 aligns across 11 bases. The CDR3 loop spans 17 amino acids. V was clipped by 5 bases and J by 5 bases; unmatched bases: 13. CDR1 is MNHEY and CDR2 is SVGAGI in the germline V gene.

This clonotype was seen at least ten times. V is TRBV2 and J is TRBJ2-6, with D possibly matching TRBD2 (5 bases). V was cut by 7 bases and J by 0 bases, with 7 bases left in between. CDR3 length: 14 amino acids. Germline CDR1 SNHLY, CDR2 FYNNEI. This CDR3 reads CASTGNSGANVLTF. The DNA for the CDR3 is TGTGCCAGCACGGGGAACTCTGGGGCCAACGTCCTGACTTTC.

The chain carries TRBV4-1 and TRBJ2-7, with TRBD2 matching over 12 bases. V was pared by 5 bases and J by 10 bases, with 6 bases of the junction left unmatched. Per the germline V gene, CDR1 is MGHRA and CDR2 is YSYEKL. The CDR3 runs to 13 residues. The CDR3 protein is CASSYGLAGYQYF. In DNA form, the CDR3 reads TGCGCCAGCAGCTATGGACTAGCGGGATATCAGTACTTC.

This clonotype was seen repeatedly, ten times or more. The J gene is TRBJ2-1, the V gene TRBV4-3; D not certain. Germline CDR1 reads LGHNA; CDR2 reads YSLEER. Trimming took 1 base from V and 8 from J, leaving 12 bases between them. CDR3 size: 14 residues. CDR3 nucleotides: TGCGCCAGCAGCCAAGGACTTGTTGGAGATGAGCAGTTCTTC. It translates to CASSQGLVGDEQFF.

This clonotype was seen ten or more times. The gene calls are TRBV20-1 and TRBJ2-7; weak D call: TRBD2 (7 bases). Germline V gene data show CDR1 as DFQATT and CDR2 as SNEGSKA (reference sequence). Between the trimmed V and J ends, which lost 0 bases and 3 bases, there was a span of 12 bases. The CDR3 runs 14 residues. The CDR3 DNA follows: TGCAGTGCTAGAGATCTGAGGGGGGGCTACGAGCAGTACTTC. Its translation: CSARDLRGGYEQYF.

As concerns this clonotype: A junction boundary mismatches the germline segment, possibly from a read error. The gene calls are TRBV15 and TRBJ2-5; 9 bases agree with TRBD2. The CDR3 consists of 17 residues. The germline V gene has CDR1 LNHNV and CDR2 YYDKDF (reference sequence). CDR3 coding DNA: TGTGCCACCAGCAGAGTGGCGGGGGGGAGAAATCAAGAGGCCCAGTACTTC. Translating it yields CATSRVAGGRNQEAQYF.

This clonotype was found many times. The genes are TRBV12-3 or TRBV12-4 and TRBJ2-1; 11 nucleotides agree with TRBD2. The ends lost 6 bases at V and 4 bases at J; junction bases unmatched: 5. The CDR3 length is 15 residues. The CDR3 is CASSSTSGVYNEQFF. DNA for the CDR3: TGTGCCAGCAGCTCGACTAGCGGGGTTTACAATGAGCAGTTCTTC.

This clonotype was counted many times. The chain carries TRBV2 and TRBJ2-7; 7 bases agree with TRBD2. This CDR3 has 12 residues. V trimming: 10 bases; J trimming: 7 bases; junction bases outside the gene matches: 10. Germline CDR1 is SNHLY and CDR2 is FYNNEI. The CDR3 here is CATDMAGGEQYF. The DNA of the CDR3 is TGTGCCACCGACATGGCCGGGGGGGAGCAGTACTTC.

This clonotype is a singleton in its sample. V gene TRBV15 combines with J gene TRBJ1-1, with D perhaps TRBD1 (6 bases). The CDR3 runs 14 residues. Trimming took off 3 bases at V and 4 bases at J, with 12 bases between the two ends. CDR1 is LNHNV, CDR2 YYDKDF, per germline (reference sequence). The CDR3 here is CATSRGSGVTEAFF. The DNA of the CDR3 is TGTGCCACCAGCAGGGGGTCAGGGGTCACTGAAGCTTTCTTT.

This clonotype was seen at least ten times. The CDR3 region is CSVEELAVDNEQFF. The CDR3 nucleotides read TGCAGCGTTGAAGAACTAGCGGTCGACAATGAGCAGTTCTTC. The chain combines TRBV29-1 with TRBJ2-1; TRBD2 agrees at 8 bases. The length of the CDR3 is 14 residues. Germline V lookup: CDR1 SQVTM, CDR2 ANQGSEA. The ends lost 0 bases at V and 5 bases at J; junction bases unmatched: 3.